This T cell receptor (beta chain) was sequenced during a study of tumor-infiltrating lymphocytes in primary liver carcinoma. On this clonotype itself: No DNA is shown, since the ends of the CDR3 on it are uncertain; the CDR3 is the one TCRdb lists.

Joint extraction of RNA and DNA used roughly 19-31 mg of bulk tissue that was unsorted. The CDR3 is 15 residues long, counting both termini. Germline V gene sequence: CDR1 SGHNT, CDR2 YYREEE (reference sequence). Starting from approximately 470 ng of total RNA, TCR beta cDNA was produced with a primer in the constant region. It was through three nested multiplex PCR rounds of slightly modified ARM-PCR that TCR beta libraries arose. TRBV1-TRBV30 forward and Cbeta reverse primers drove the first two approximately 11-cycle rounds. TCRdb analysed the multiplex PCR reads with MiXCR anew, one entry per CDR3 protein. Of about 120,000 distinct CDR3 sequences listed, roughly 75% were seen once; the top ten hold more than 8%.

The sequenced sample consisted of tumor-adjacent normal liver tissue. The chain is built from TRBV5-4 and TRBJ2-7; the tabulated D call, TRBD1, remains unverified against the DNA. This sequence originates from a woman aged 55 to 70 with primary liver carcinoma and hepatitis B virus infection. This CDR3 reads CASRFGQGADYGQYF.